The 3 T cell receptor beta chains presented below share a single source sample, sequenced in a study of control samples from healthy donors and cancer patients. The repertoire was sequenced with immunoSEQ multiplex PCR; TCRdb's copy has only in-frame clones and lacks some. Of some 220,000 clones listed, around 94% were seen once; the top ten hold 1.5%. Sequenced sample: blood. The receptors originated from a man aged 50-60 years in good health.

About this clone itself: The sample contains more than one DNA sequence encoding this CDR3. The rearrangement joins TRBV7-9 to TRBJ2-5, with D hard to call. V dropped 5 bases and J dropped 2 bases, with 3 bases sitting between them. The germline V gene has CDR1 SEHNR and CDR2 FQNEAQ (reference sequence). The CDR3 runs to 11 residues. The DNA of the CDR3 is TGTGCCAGCAGCCTACAAGAGACCCAGTACTTC. Translation: CASSLQETQYF. Full variable domain (outside the CDR3, taken from reference TRBV7-9 and TRBJ2-5): DTGVSQNPRHKITKRGQNVTFRCDPISEHNRLYWYRQTLGQGPEFLTYFQNEAQLEKSRLLSDRFSAERPKGSFSTLEIQRTEQGDSAMYLCASSLQETQYFGPGTRLLVL.

This clone appeared a single time. V and J are TRBV6-1 and TRBJ1-5; 7 bases agree with TRBD1. The CDR3 contains 15 residues. With V trimmed by 3 bases and J by 3 bases, 5 bases remained unmatched. Germline assignment: CDR1 MNHNS and CDR2 SASEGT. The CDR3 sequence: CASSEGGTVNQPQHF. As DNA, the CDR3 is TGTGCCAGCAGTGAGGGGGGGACAGTCAATCAGCCCCAGCATTTT.

The gene calls are TRBV5-1 and TRBJ2-3; TRBD2 aligns across 8 bases. The CDR3 extends over 15 amino acids. In germline, CDR1 is SGHRS, CDR2 YFSETQ. J was trimmed by 4 bases and V by 2 bases; bases with no gene match: 6. CDR3 DNA sequence: TGCGCCAGCAGCTTTAGCGGGGCCGCGGCAGATACGCAGTATTTT. Translation gives CASSFSGAAADTQYF.